The TCR beta chain described here comes from a study of blood T cell repertoires in COVID-19. Study context: Some COVID-19 samples were acute and others convalescent; all came from the United States, Italy and Spain. T cells, B-cell-depleted T cells, or PBMCs provided the cDNA or gDNA that served as material.

The method was immunoSEQ multiplex PCR; TCRdb's version includes in-frame clones alone and lacks a portion of them. The table records roughly 160,000 clones, approximately 86% of them present only once. The V gene end was trimmed by 7 bases and the J gene end by 4 bases; junction bases not matched to a gene: 6. This CDR3 has 14 amino acids. The germline V gene has CDR1 SNHLY and CDR2 FYNNEI. Seattle's cohort entered during active infection and was followed longitudinally. This clonotype was obtained from a man aged 55 to 70 with COVID-19, enrolled during active disease. The sequenced sample consisted of peripheral blood. This chain uses TRBV2 with TRBJ1-1, with 10 bases lining up with TRBD1. The CDR3 nucleotides are TGTGCCAGCATTAGGGGACAGGGGCGCACTGAAGCTTTCTTT. Amino acids: CASIRGQGRTEAFF.